This T cell receptor (beta chain) was observed in a study of blood T cell repertoires in COVID-19. About the study: The analysed material was cDNA or gDNA that came from T cells, B-cell-depleted T cells, or PBMCs.

TCRdb's table, derived via immunoSEQ multiplex PCR, lists solely in-frame clones and lacks some. This table has about 480,000 clones, nearly 90% appearing once. The junction had 3 bases not matched to a gene; V was cut back by 8 bases and J by 5 bases. This CDR3 is built from 12 residues. The germline V gene has CDR1 WSHSY and CDR2 SAAADI. The receptor was derived from a woman between 18 and 29 years old with acute COVID-19. The chain combines TRBV10-2 with TRBJ1-1; 9 bases are a match to TRBD1. The specimen was PBMCs or T cells enriched from blood (not recorded which). CDR3 DNA sequence: TGCGCCAGCGGGACAGGGAGGACTGAAGCTTTCTTT. Protein product: CASGTGRTEAFF.